These T cell receptor beta chains were read from a single sample in a study of shared clonotypes between healthy human individuals. The assay was immunoSEQ multiplex PCR, and TCRdb's table has in-frame clones only and misses some. This sample yields hundreds of thousands of clones, of which about 85% are seen a single time; over 10% belongs to the top ten. Sequencing was done on a sample of PBMCs. The receptor set was obtained from a woman in her 40s in good health. Some clones in this sample may be carry-over from other donors' samples. Both conserved end residues are part of each CDR3. Fields, in order: V gene, CDR3 length, D gene, J gene, CDR3 protein. The D gene is left open where the match is weak.

>TRBV29-1|13|NA|TRBJ1-4
CSVEGGWEEKLFF
>TRBV7-6|14|NA|TRBJ1-2
CASSLGTGGFGYTF
>TRBV7-2|16|NA|TRBJ2-7
CASSSRRAASSYEQYF
>TRBV9|14|NA|TRBJ2-3
CASSVDRLQGTQYF
>TRBV6-1|14|NA|TRBJ1-1
CASSYRPAQTEAFF
>TRBV27|14|NA|TRBJ2-5
CASSLRGAGETQYF
>TRBV6-5|15|NA|TRBJ2-5
CASTAAFDYRETQYF
>TRBV15|14|NA|TRBJ2-7
CATSRGQGSYEQYF
>TRBV2|12|TRBD2|TRBJ2-1
CASSQGLNEQFF
>TRBV27|13|NA|TRBJ2-7
CASSFLSTYEQYF
>TRBV11-2|16|TRBD2|TRBJ2-1
CASSFPTSGTGGEQFF
>TRBV6-4|15|TRBD2|TRBJ2-3
CASSEGGSGTDTQYF
>TRBV27|14|NA|TRBJ2-6
CASSPNTGANVLTF
>TRBV7-9|14|NA|TRBJ2-7
CASSAETVSYEQYF
>TRBV19|14|TRBD2|TRBJ2-7
CASRPGLAGSEQYF
>TRBV5-4|14|TRBD1|TRBJ1-2
CASRSGQNNYGYTF
>TRBV7-9|12|NA|TRBJ1-1
CASSLGSTEAFF